These T cell receptor beta chains were read from a single sample in a study of blood T cell repertoires in COVID-19. Measured with immunoSEQ multiplex PCR; TCRdb has only the in-frame clones, and not every one. The sample lists roughly 180,000 clones, approximately 84% occurring once. Input material: peripheral blood. The receptors come from a human donor in a cohort sampled during active COVID-19. CDR3s include the opening cysteine and the closing phenylalanine or tryptophan. D genes are given only for firm matches. Clone size is given for some rows only: seen once, a few or many times, or a class if the clone is expanded.

V gene: TRBV9; D gene: TRBD1; J gene: TRBJ2-1; CDR3 length: 14; clone size: .; CDR3 protein: CASSPGQGVIEQFF; CDR3 DNA: TGTGCCAGCAGCCCCGGACAGGGGGTAATTGAGCAGTTCTTC
V gene: TRBV2; D gene: .; J gene: TRBJ2-2; CDR3 length: 14; clone size: .; CDR3 protein: CASKGRTNTGELFF; CDR3 DNA: TGTGCCAGCAAAGGCAGGACGAACACCGGGGAGCTGTTTTTT
V gene: TRBV5-6; D gene: TRBD2; J gene: TRBJ2-5; CDR3 length: 17; clone size: once; CDR3 protein: CASSADGLASIQETQYF; CDR3 DNA: TGTGCCAGCAGCGCCGATGGACTAGCCTCGATCCAAGAGACCCAGTACTTC
V gene: TRBV29-1; D gene: .; J gene: TRBJ1-5; CDR3 length: 13; clone size: .; CDR3 protein: CSVRNSQDQPQHF; CDR3 DNA: TGCAGTGTCAGAAACAGTCAGGATCAGCCCCAGCATTTT
V gene: TRBV11-2; D gene: TRBD2; J gene: TRBJ2-1; CDR3 length: 17; clone size: .; CDR3 protein: CASSLGTSGGASPEQFF; CDR3 DNA: TGTGCCAGCAGCTTAGGGACTAGCGGGGGGGCATCGCCTGAGCAGTTCTTC
V gene: TRBV5-5; D gene: .; J gene: TRBJ2-1; CDR3 length: 13; clone size: .; CDR3 protein: CASSFQGTNEQFF; CDR3 DNA: TGTGCCAGCAGCTTCCAGGGGACCAATGAGCAGTTCTTC
V gene: TRBV13; D gene: .; J gene: TRBJ2-7; CDR3 length: 12; clone size: .; CDR3 protein: CASSRGPPEQYF; CDR3 DNA: TGTGCCAGCAGCCGCGGGCCCCCAGAGCAGTACTTC
V gene: TRBV18; D gene: TRBD1; J gene: TRBJ2-1; CDR3 length: 14; clone size: .; CDR3 protein: CASSLGQGAREQFF; CDR3 DNA: TGTGCCAGCTCACTGGGACAGGGGGCACGTGAGCAGTTCTTC
V gene: TRBV27; D gene: TRBD1; J gene: TRBJ2-5; CDR3 length: 16; clone size: .; CDR3 protein: CASSSQGAGPSETQYF; CDR3 DNA: TGTGCCAGCAGTTCCCAGGGGGCAGGGCCCTCAGAGACCCAGTACTTC
V gene: TRBV30; D gene: .; J gene: TRBJ1-4; CDR3 length: 12; clone size: .; CDR3 protein: CAWSWGDEKLFF; CDR3 DNA: TGTGCCTGGAGTTGGGGGGATGAAAAACTGTTTTTT
V gene: TRBV29-1; D gene: TRBD1; J gene: TRBJ1-2; CDR3 length: 10; clone size: .; CDR3 protein: CSVGQVGYTF; CDR3 DNA: TGCAGCGTGGGACAGGTTGGCTACACCTTC
V gene: TRBV4-1; D gene: TRBD1; J gene: TRBJ2-7; CDR3 length: 14; clone size: .; CDR3 protein: CASSPGGNLYEQYF; CDR3 DNA: TGCGCCAGCAGCCCAGGGGGTAACTTATACGAGCAGTACTTC
V gene: TRBV6-1; D gene: .; J gene: TRBJ1-1; CDR3 length: 14; clone size: .; CDR3 protein: CASSESLYGTEAFF; CDR3 DNA: TGTGCCAGCAGTGAAAGCCTCTACGGCACTGAAGCTTTCTTT
V gene: TRBV5-1; D gene: .; J gene: TRBJ1-2; CDR3 length: 16; clone size: .; CDR3 protein: CASSLEVRGANYGYTF; CDR3 DNA: TGCGCCAGCAGCTTGGAGGTCCGGGGGGCCAACTATGGCTACACCTTC
V gene: TRBV6-6; D gene: .; J gene: TRBJ1-3; CDR3 length: 14; clone size: .; CDR3 protein: CASRLDSSGNTIYF; CDR3 DNA: TGTGCCAGCAGACTGGACAGCTCTGGAAACACCATATATTTT
V gene: TRBV4-1; D gene: .; J gene: TRBJ1-5; CDR3 length: 15; clone size: .; CDR3 protein: CASSQGGGRNQPQHF; CDR3 DNA: TGCGCCAGCAGCCAAGGGGGAGGACGCAATCAGCCCCAGCATTTT
V gene: TRBV10-3; D gene: .; J gene: TRBJ1-2; CDR3 length: 12; clone size: .; CDR3 protein: CAITGGESGYTF; CDR3 DNA: TGTGCCATCACGGGAGGGGAGAGTGGCTACACCTTC
V gene: TRBV14; D gene: .; J gene: TRBJ2-1; CDR3 length: 13; clone size: .; CDR3 protein: CASSQQGGGPSFF; CDR3 DNA: TGTGCCAGCAGCCAACAGGGCGGGGGCCCCTCGTTCTTC
V gene: TRBV5-1; D gene: TRBD1; J gene: TRBJ1-6; CDR3 length: 14; clone size: .; CDR3 protein: CASSLGTGGSPLHF; CDR3 DNA: TGCGCCAGCAGCTTGGGGACAGGGGGTTCACCCCTCCACTTT
V gene: TRBV6-5; D gene: TRBD2; J gene: TRBJ2-5; CDR3 length: 15; clone size: .; CDR3 protein: CASTRAGGHEETQYF; CDR3 DNA: TGTGCCAGCACCCGAGCGGGGGGGCACGAAGAGACCCAGTACTTC
V gene: TRBV13; D gene: TRBD1; J gene: TRBJ2-7; CDR3 length: 15; clone size: .; CDR3 protein: CASSSGQGSSYEQYF; CDR3 DNA: TGTGCCAGCAGCTCGGGACAGGGGAGCTCCTACGAGCAGTACTTC
V gene: TRBV5-1; D gene: .; J gene: TRBJ2-2; CDR3 length: 14; clone size: .; CDR3 protein: CASSTGSDTGELFF; CDR3 DNA: TGCGCCAGCAGCACAGGGTCTGACACCGGGGAGCTGTTTTTT
V gene: TRBV4-2; D gene: TRBD2; J gene: TRBJ2-1; CDR3 length: 14; clone size: .; CDR3 protein: CASSQDSSGGEQFF; CDR3 DNA: TGTGCCAGCAGCCAAGATTCTAGCGGGGGCGAGCAGTTCTTC
V gene: TRBV24-1; D gene: TRBD2; J gene: TRBJ2-5; CDR3 length: 14; clone size: .; CDR3 protein: CATSAGGFPETQYF; CDR3 DNA: TGTGCCACATCCGCGGGGGGGTTCCCAGAGACCCAGTACTTC
V gene: TRBV30; D gene: .; J gene: TRBJ2-6; CDR3 length: 14; clone size: few; CDR3 protein: CAWAPGSGANVLTF; CDR3 DNA: TGTGCCTGGGCGCCAGGCTCTGGGGCCAACGTCCTGACTTTC
V gene: TRBV5-8; D gene: TRBD1; J gene: TRBJ2-7; CDR3 length: 14; clone size: .; CDR3 protein: CASSYRGPLGEQYF; CDR3 DNA: TGTGCCAGCAGCTACAGGGGTCCTTTGGGCGAGCAGTACTTC
V gene: TRBV5-4; D gene: TRBD2; J gene: TRBJ2-7; CDR3 length: 14; clone size: .; CDR3 protein: CASSPSGLAAREYF; CDR3 DNA: TGTGCCAGCAGCCCATCGGGACTAGCGGCGAGGGAGTACTTC